A single sample is the source of the 9 T cell receptor beta chains below, sequenced in a study of blood T cell repertoires in COVID-19. Sequencing used immunoSEQ multiplex PCR; TCRdb keeps in-frame clones, though not all of them. In the table there are approximately 150,000 clones, about 90% of which are singletons. What was sequenced was peripheral blood. The receptors shown here come from a man aged 60-69 years with active or convalescent COVID-19.

The chain employs TRBV7-8 and TRBJ2-2, with 9 positions matching TRBD2. Losses at the gene ends were 4 bases for V and 2 bases for J; bases not matched to a gene: 8. Germline V CDR1 and CDR2: SGHVS, FQNEAQ. This CDR3 has 17 residues. The chain's CDR3 is CASSSFSGSINTGELFF. In DNA, the CDR3 is TGTGCCAGCAGCTCGTTTAGCGGGAGTATCAACACCGGGGAGCTGTTTTTT.

The chain has TRBV9 and TRBJ1-3, with D possibly TRBD1 on 6 matching bases. The ends were cut back, 3 bases at V and 0 bases at J, with 10 bases in the middle. The CDR3 is made up of 15 amino acids. Germline-derived CDR1 and CDR2 are SGDLS and YYNGEE. The CDR3, as DNA: TGTGCCAGCAGCGCACAGGGAAGCTCTGGAAACACCATATATTTT. This sequence encodes CASSAQGSSGNTIYF. Complete variable domain (other parts from reference TRBV9 and TRBJ1-3): DSGVTQTPKHLITATGQRVTLRCSPRSGDLSVYWYQQSLDQGLQFLIQYYNGEERAKGNILERFSAQQFPDLHSELNLSSLELGDSALYFCASSAQGSSGNTIYFGEGSWLTVV.

The V gene is TRBV29-1, the J gene TRBJ2-5, with a possible D match to TRBD2 (6 bases). The CDR3 sequence is 12 residues long. Germline loops: CDR1 SQVTM, CDR2 ANQGSEA. V gave up 4 bases and J gave up 5 bases, with 11 bases separating them. This chain's CDR3 is CSVGGTYETQYF. Written as DNA, the CDR3 is TGCAGCGTTGGGGGGACTTATGAGACCCAGTACTTC.

V and J are TRBV4-1 and TRBJ2-3; D call uncertain. Trimming took off 0 bases at V and 6 bases at J, with 7 bases between the two ends. The V gene's germline CDR1 is MGHRA and CDR2 YSYEKL. This CDR3 comprises 13 residues. CDR3 region: CASSQDVRDTQYF. CDR3 DNA sequence: TGCGCCAGCAGCCAAGACGTACGGGATACGCAGTATTTT.

This clone appeared a single time. This chain connects TRBV27 to TRBJ2-3; D is possibly TRBD2 (5 bases). CDR3 length: 14 amino acids. Trimming cost V 5 bases and J 4 bases, with 13 bases left between them. Germline CDR1 is MNHEY and CDR2 is SMNVEV (reference sequence). CDR3 nucleotide sequence: TGTGCCAGCAGTCAAATCCCCGGGGCAGATACGCAGTATTTT. Its translation is CASSQIPGADTQYF.

The CDR3 DNA follows: TGTGCCAGCAGTCGCACTAGCGGGAGTAACAATGAGCAGTTCTTC. It translates to CASSRTSGSNNEQFF. The rearrangement uses TRBV6-6 and TRBJ2-1; 11 bases match TRBD2. This CDR3 spans 15 amino acids. Germline V gene sequence: CDR1 MNHNY, CDR2 SVGAGI (reference sequence). Trimming cost V 5 bases and J 5 bases; bases outside gene matches: 5.

V gene TRBV5-1 combines with J gene TRBJ1-3; D not certain. Trimming removed 4 bases at V and 2 bases at J, with 10 bases between. CDR1 and CDR2 from the germline V gene are SGHRS and YFSETQ. The CDR3 consists of 14 residues. CDR3 DNA sequence: TGCGCCAGCAGCCAGGAACTTCCTGGAAACACCATATATTTT. Its translation: CASSQELPGNTIYF.

This clone was picked up a small number of times. This sequence joins TRBV7-2 and TRBJ2-2; 9 nucleotides agree with TRBD1. V lost 2 bases and J lost 7; bases outside the gene matches: 5. Germline CDR1 reads SGHTA; CDR2 reads FQGNSA. This CDR3 contains 15 residues. CDR3 residues: CASSLQTGGNGELFF. The CDR3 DNA reads TGTGCCAGCAGCTTACAGACAGGGGGGAACGGGGAGCTGTTTTTT.

V gene TRBV29-1 combines with J gene TRBJ1-5, with 7 bases identical to TRBD1. V lost 3 bases, J lost 6 bases, and 8 bases stayed unmatched. The CDR3 has 14 residues. Germline CDR1 is SQVTM and CDR2 is ANQGSEA. The CDR3, as DNA: TGCAGCGTTGACACAGGGGCGCGTGGTCAGCCCCAGCATTTT. It translates to CSVDTGARGQPQHF.